This TCR beta chain was profiled in a study of spatial heterogeneity in lung cancer. Across the study: Correlation of TCR transcript counts in tumor regions with a T cell module score from matched bulk RNA-seq was strong. Findings and caveats of the study: The number of expanded tumor alpha and beta chains correlated with mutation number.

TCRdb itself ran the 5' RACE reads through MiXCR, one entry per CDR3 protein. This sample has fewer than 15,000 distinct CDR3 sequences, with 3% to 4% found just once. This clonotype was picked up many times. What it binds is not known. Time point: sample taken at primary tumor resection. The donors, more than 55 patients with untreated early-stage non-small cell lung cancer, provided the samples. Tumor, nontumor lung or frozen PBMC supplied whole RNA that was sequenced unsorted. The V end was cut by 3 bases, the J end by 6 bases, with 15 bases between. Looked up from germline, CDR1 is MDHEN and CDR2 is SYDVKM. This CDR3 is 15 amino acids long.

This clonotype was obtained from a male donor with early-stage non-small cell lung cancer. The chain couples TRBV28 to TRBJ2-4; D is perhaps TRBD1 (6 bases). This specimen was lung tumor tissue, taken at surgery. In DNA, the CDR3 is TGTGCCAGCAGTTTTACAGGGCAAAGGGGAAACATTCAGTACTTC. Translated: CASSFTGQRGNIQYF.